Sequencing of this TCR beta chain was carried out in a study of early T cells in non-severe SARS-CoV-2 infection. Study at large: Chains from this unsorted whole-blood bulk RNA could not be paired. Regarding the study as a whole: Reliance on VDJdb matching favored anti-spike CD8 responses; private and CD4 specificities were missed.

Attachment of unique molecular identifiers to individual cDNA molecules was performed. TCRdb fed the 5' RACE reads into MiXCR, producing one record per CDR3 protein. The sample carries tens of thousands of distinct CDR3 sequences, 14% recorded once. CDR3 length equals 12 residues. CDR1 and CDR2 from the germline V gene are MGHRA and YSYEKL. With 2 bases removed from V and 2 bases from J, the gap between germline ends came to 0 bases. This clonotype has a handful of counts. Its matching antigen is unknown. The sequenced sample was whole blood. This chain links TRBV4-1 with TRBJ2-2; the D is unclear. The TCR was taken from an adult who was a healthcare worker with PCR-confirmed SARS-CoV-2 infection or an uninfected control (not recorded which). The CDR3 DNA sequence: TGCGCCAGCAGCCAAAACACCGGGGAGCTGTTTTTT. Encoded protein: CASSQNTGELFF.